Presented here are 14 T cell receptor beta chains from one specimen sequenced in a study of CD8 T cells in ankylosing spondylitis. General study findings and limits: Made up of fewer than 10 highly homologous variants, a TCR beta motif appeared characteristic of ankylosing spondylitis blood.

No cognate antigen is known for these TCRs. TCRdb re-called the 5' RACE reads through MiXCR, storing one row per CDR3 protein. The data show fewer than 500,000 distinct CDR3 sequences, about 25% seen once. Material: blood, either unsorted or a sorted T cell fraction (not recorded which). The source of these receptors is a male donor with ankylosing spondylitis.

This chain joins TRBV2 and TRBJ1-5, with D tentatively TRBD1 (6 bases). Trimming took 7 bases from V and 3 from J, leaving 13 bases between them. CDR1 and CDR2 from the germline V gene are SNHLY and FYNNEI. The CDR3 contains 14 residues. CDR3 region: CASTKGQNNQPQHF. In nucleotides, the CDR3 is TGTGCCAGCACCAAGGGACAAAACAATCAGCCCCAGCATTTT. Full variable domain (rest looked up from reference TRBV2 and TRBJ1-5): EPEVTQTPSHQVTQMGQEVILRCVPISNHLYFYWYRQILGQKVEFLVSFYNNEISEKSEIFDDQFSVERPDGSNFTLKIRSTKLEDSAMYFCASTKGQNNQPQHFGDGTRLSIL.

The chain combines TRBV10-3 with TRBJ1-1; D may be TRBD1 (5 bases). Germline values: CDR1 ENHRY, CDR2 SYGVKD. The CDR3 sequence is 13 residues long. V lost 10 bases and J 1 base, leaving 13 bases between the germline ends. The DNA of the CDR3 is TGTGCCACTCGAGCGACAGAGAACACTGAAGCTTTCTTT. Translation: CATRATENTEAFF.

The CDR3 DNA reads TGTGCCAGCAGCTTAACCCAGGGGTCCTACAATGAGCAGTTCTTC. It codes for CASSLTQGSYNEQFF. The rearrangement uses TRBV7-9 and TRBJ2-1, with D possibly TRBD1 on 6 matching bases. CDR1 and CDR2 (germline): SEHNR, FQNEAQ (reference sequence). V lost 2 bases and J lost 1, with 9 bases in between. This CDR3 has 15 residues.

V is TRBV28 and J is TRBJ1-4; 9 positions match TRBD1. V dropped 7 bases and J dropped 7; count of bases not matched to a gene: 10. This CDR3 is built from 15 residues. CDR1 and CDR2 (germline): MDHEN, SYDVKM. This CDR3 reads CASTIGTGWPEKLFF. The CDR3 DNA is TGTGCCAGCACTATAGGGACAGGGTGGCCTGAAAAACTGTTTTTT. Together with reference TRBV28 and TRBJ1-4, the CDR3 gives the full variable domain: DVKVTQSSRYLVKRTGEKVFLECVQDMDHENMFWYRQDPGLGLRLIYFSYDVKMKEKGDIPEGYSVSREKKERFSLILESASTNQTSMYLCASTIGTGWPEKLFFGSGTQLSVL.

This clonotype was seen repeatedly, ten times or more. The genes are TRBV5-1 and TRBJ2-5; 13 bases are a match to TRBD2. Germline V lookup: CDR1 SGHRS, CDR2 YFSETQ. The CDR3 has 15 residues. V lost 3 bases, J lost 2 bases, and 1 base stayed unmatched. CDR3 coding DNA: TGCGCCAGCAGCTCGGGACTAGCGGGACAAGAGACCCAGTACTTC. This encodes CASSSGLAGQETQYF.

This clonotype came up a few times. CDR3 sequence reads: CASSSGTGRNTIYF. As DNA, the CDR3 is TGTGCCAGCAGCTCAGGGACAGGGAGAAACACCATATATTTT. J is TRBJ1-3 and V is TRBV7-2; 9 bases agree with TRBD1. The CDR3 runs to 14 residues. Trimming took 4 bases from V and 5 from J; bases not matched to a gene: 3. The germline V gene has CDR1 SGHTA and CDR2 FQGNSA.

The chain couples TRBV24-1 to TRBJ1-5; no firm D call. Deletions cut 2 bases from V and 1 base from J, with 2 bases between. The CDR3 length is 13 residues. CDR1 KGHDR and CDR2 SFDVKD come from the germline V gene. The DNA for the CDR3 is TGTGCCACCAGTGATTCGAGCAATCAGCCCCAGCATTTT. It yields the protein CATSDSSNQPQHF.

This clonotype was recorded many times. The CDR3 coding sequence is TGTGCCAGCAGCTTTGGAGACTATGGCTACACCTTC. It encodes CASSFGDYGYTF. The chain is built from TRBV7-9 and TRBJ1-2; D is unclear. Germline V gives CDR1 SEHNR, CDR2 FQNEAQ (reference sequence). Between the trimmed V and J ends, which lost 3 bases and 3 bases, there was a span of 5 bases. CDR3 length equals 12 residues.

CDR3 protein: CASSLTQRDYNEQFF. The DNA for the CDR3 is TGTGCCAGCAGCTTAACTCAGCGGGACTACAATGAGCAGTTCTTC. The chain links TRBV7-6 to TRBJ2-1; 7 positions match TRBD2. This CDR3 has 15 amino acids. Per germline, CDR1 SGHVS and CDR2 FNYEAQ. J was trimmed by 3 bases and V by 2 bases; bases with no gene match: 4.

The rearrangement uses TRBV15 and TRBJ2-3; D ambiguous. V was clipped by 5 bases and J by 1 base, with 10 bases between them. The CDR3 runs 14 residues. Germline CDR1 is LNHNV and CDR2 is YYDKDF (reference sequence). DNA for the CDR3: TGTGCCACCAGCCTCGGATTGGGCACAGATACGCAGTATTTT. It encodes CATSLGLGTDTQYF.

The chain uses TRBV12-3 or TRBV12-4 and TRBJ2-5; D ambiguous. The germline V and J ends were trimmed by 8 bases and 7 bases, with 14 bases remaining between them. The CDR3 contains 12 residues. CDR3 region: CASFRTAGTQYF. The CDR3 DNA sequence: TGTGCCAGCTTCCGGACGGCTGGGACCCAGTACTTC.

This clonotype was detected a few times. The V and J genes are TRBV2 and TRBJ1-1; D unclear. The ends were cut back, 7 bases at V and 8 bases at J, with 20 bases in the middle. Per the germline V gene, CDR1 is SNHLY and CDR2 is FYNNEI. The CDR3 covers 14 residues. The CDR3 sequence is CASIPETLLGEAFF. The CDR3 nucleotides are TGTGCCAGCATCCCGGAGACATTACTGGGGGAAGCTTTCTTT.

A few counts support this clonotype. This chain links TRBV12-3 or TRBV12-4 with TRBJ2-2, with D perhaps matching TRBD1 or TRBD2 (5 bases each). CDR3 length equals 16 residues. V was shortened by 4 bases and J by 1 base, with 13 bases between the two germline ends. This chain's CDR3 is CASSSIVGRNTGELFF. Here the CDR3 DNA reads TGTGCCAGCAGTTCAATTGTGGGACGGAACACCGGGGAGCTGTTTTTT.

CDR3 region: CASGLVRGLAGDGETQYF. The DNA for the CDR3 is TGTGCTAGTGGTTTGGTACGAGGACTAGCGGGAGATGGAGAGACCCAGTACTTC. The chain carries TRBV12-5 and TRBJ2-5; 13 nucleotides align to TRBD2. Germline assignment: CDR1 LGHNT and CDR2 FRNRAP. The trim removed 0 bases at V and 4 bases at J, leaving 8 bases unmatched. This CDR3 is built from 18 residues.